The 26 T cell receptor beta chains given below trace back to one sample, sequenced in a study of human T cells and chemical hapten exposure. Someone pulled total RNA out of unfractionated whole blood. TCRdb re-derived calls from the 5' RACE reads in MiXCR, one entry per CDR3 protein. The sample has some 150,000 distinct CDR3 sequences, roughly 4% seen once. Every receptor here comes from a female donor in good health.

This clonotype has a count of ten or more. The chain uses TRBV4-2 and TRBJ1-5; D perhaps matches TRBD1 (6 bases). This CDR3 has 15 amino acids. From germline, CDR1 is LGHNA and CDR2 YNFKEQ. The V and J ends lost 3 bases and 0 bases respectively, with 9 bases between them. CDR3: CASSHRDISNQPQHF. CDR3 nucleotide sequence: TGTGCCAGCAGCCACCGGGACATTAGCAATCAGCCCCAGCATTTT.

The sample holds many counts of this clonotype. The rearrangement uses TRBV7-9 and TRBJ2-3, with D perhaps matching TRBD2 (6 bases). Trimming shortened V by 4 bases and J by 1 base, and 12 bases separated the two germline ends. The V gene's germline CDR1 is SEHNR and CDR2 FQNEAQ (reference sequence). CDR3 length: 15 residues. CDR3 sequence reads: CASSSQASGTDTQYF. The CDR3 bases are TGTGCCAGCAGCTCCCAGGCTAGCGGCACAGATACGCAGTATTTT.

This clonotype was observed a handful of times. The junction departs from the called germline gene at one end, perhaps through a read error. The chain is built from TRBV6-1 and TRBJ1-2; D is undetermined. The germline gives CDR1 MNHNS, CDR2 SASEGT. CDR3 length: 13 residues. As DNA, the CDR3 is TGTGCCAGCAGTGACGCGACAACCTATGGCGACACCTTC. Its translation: CASSDATTYGDTF.

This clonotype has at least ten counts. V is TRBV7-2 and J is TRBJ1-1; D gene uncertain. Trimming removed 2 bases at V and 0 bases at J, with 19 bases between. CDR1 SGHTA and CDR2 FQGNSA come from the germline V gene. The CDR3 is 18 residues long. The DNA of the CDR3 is TGTGCCAGCAGCTTATACGGCGAGGGCTACCAAATGAACACTGAAGCTTTCTTT. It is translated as CASSLYGEGYQMNTEAFF.

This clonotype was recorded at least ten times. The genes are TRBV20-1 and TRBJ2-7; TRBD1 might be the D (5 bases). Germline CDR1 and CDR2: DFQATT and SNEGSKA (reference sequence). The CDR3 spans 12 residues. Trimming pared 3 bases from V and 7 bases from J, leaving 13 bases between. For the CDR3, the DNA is TGCAGTGCTAGGCCCGACTCAGGGGAGCAGTACTTC. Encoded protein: CSARPDSGEQYF.

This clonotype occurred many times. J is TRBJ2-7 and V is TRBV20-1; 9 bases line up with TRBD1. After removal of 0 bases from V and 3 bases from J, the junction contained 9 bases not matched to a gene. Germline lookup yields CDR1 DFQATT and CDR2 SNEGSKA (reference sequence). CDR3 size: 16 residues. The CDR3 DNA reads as TGCAGTGCTAGAGATCAAACACAGGGGGCCCACTACGAGCAGTACTTC. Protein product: CSARDQTQGAHYEQYF.

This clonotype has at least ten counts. The CDR3: CAWSDRGSNQPQHF. The DNA for the CDR3 is TGTGCCTGGAGTGACAGGGGTAGCAATCAGCCCCAGCATTTT. The chain is built from TRBV30 and TRBJ1-5, with 7 bases identical to TRBD1. The junction had 0 bases not matched to a gene; V was cut back by 1 base and J by 0 bases. From germline, CDR1 is GTSNPN and CDR2 SVGIG (reference sequence). The CDR3 length is 14 residues. The complete variable domain, with remaining parts taken from reference TRBV30 and TRBJ1-5, reads SQTIHQWPATLVQPVGSPLSLECTVEGTSNPNLYWYRQAAGRGLQLLFYSVGIGQISSEVPQNLSASRPQDRQFILSSKKLLLSDSGFYLCAWSDRGSNQPQHFGDGTRLSIL.

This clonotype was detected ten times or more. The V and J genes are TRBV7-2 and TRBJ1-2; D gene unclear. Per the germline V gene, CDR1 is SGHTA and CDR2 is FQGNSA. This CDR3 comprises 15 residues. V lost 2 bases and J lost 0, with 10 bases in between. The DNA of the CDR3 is TGTGCCAGCAGCTTACAGGTCACGACTAACTATGGCTACACCTTC. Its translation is CASSLQVTTNYGYTF.

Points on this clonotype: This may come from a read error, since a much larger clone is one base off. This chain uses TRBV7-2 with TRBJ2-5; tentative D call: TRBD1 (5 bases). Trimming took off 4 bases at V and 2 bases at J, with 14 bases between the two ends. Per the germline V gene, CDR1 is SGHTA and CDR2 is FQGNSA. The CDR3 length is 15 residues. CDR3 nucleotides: TGTGCCAGCAGCTACGACAGAAGTGATCAAGAGACCCAGTACTTC. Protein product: CASSYDRSDQETQYF. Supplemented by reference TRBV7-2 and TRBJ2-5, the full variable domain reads GAGVSQSPSNKVTEKGKDVELRCDPISGHTALYWYRQSLGQGLEFLIYFQGNSAPDKSGLPSDRFSAERTGGSVSTLTIQRTQQEDSAVYLCASSYDRSDQETQYFGPGTRLLVL.

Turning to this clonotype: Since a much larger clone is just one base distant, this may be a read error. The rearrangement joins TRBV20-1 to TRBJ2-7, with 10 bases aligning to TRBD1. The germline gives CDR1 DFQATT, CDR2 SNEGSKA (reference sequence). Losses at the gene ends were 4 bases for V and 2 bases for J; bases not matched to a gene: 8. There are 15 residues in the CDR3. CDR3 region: CSATGRTGGAYEQYF. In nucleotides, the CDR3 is TGCAGTGCTACTGGGAGGACAGGGGGGGCCTACGAGCAGTACTTC.

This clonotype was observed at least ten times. The CDR3 DNA reads as TGTGCCAGCAGGGTGGGGACAGGCGAGCTGTTTTTT. Its protein product is CASRVGTGELFF. This rearrangement joins TRBV12-3 or TRBV12-4 to TRBJ2-2; the match to TRBD1 covers 8 bases. The CDR3 has 12 amino acids. The V gene end was trimmed by 6 bases and the J gene end by 11 bases; junction bases not matched to a gene: 5.

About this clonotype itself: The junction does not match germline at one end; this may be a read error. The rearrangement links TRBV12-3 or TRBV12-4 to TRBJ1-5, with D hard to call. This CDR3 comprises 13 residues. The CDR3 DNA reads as TGTGCCAGCAGTCTTGTTAGCAATCAGCCCCAGCTTTTT. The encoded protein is CASSLVSNQPQLF.

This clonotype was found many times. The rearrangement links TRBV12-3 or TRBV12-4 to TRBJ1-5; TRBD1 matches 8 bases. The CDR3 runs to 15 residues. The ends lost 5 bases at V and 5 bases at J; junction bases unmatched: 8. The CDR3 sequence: CASSLGQGGYQPQHF. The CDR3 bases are TGTGCCAGCAGTCTTGGACAGGGAGGGTATCAGCCCCAGCATTTT.

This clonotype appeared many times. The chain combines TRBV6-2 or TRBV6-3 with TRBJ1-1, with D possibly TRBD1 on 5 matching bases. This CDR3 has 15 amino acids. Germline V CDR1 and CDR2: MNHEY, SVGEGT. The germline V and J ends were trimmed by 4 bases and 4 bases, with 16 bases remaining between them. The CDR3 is CASSFNRLRGTEAFF. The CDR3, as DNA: TGTGCCAGCAGTTTCAACAGGCTTCGGGGCACTGAAGCTTTCTTT.

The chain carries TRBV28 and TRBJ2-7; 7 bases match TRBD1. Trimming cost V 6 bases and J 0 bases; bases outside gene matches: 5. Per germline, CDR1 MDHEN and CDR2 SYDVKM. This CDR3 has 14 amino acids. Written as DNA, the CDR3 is TGTGCCAGCAGGTTCAGGGGGAGCTCCTACGAGCAGTACTTC. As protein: CASRFRGSSYEQYF.

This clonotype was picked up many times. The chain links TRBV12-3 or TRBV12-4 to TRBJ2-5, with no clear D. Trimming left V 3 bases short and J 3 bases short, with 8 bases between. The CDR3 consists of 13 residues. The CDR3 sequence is CASSFRRKETQYF. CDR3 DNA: TGTGCCAGCAGTTTCCGGCGGAAAGAGACCCAGTACTTC.

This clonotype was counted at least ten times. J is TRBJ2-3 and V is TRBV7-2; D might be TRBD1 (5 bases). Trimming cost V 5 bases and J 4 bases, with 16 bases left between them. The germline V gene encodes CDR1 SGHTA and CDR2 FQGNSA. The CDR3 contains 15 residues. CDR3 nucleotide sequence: TGTGCCAGCAGCCACACCCAGGGTTTGGCAGATACGCAGTATTTT. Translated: CASSHTQGLADTQYF. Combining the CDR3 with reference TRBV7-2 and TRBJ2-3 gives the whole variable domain GAGVSQSPSNKVTEKGKDVELRCDPISGHTALYWYRQSLGQGLEFLIYFQGNSAPDKSGLPSDRFSAERTGGSVSTLTIQRTQQEDSAVYLCASSHTQGLADTQYFGPGTRLTVL.

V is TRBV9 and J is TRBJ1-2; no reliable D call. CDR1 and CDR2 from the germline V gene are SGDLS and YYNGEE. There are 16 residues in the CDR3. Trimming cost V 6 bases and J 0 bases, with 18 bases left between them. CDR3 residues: CASTDSMWQSNYGYTF. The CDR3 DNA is TGTGCCAGCACCGATTCAATGTGGCAGTCTAACTATGGCTACACCTTC.

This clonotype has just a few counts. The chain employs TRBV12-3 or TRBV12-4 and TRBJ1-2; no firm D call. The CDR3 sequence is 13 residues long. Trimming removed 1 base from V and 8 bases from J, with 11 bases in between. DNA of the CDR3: TGTGCCAGCAGTTTAGGGTCGTTTGGCGGCTACACCTTC. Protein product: CASSLGSFGGYTF.

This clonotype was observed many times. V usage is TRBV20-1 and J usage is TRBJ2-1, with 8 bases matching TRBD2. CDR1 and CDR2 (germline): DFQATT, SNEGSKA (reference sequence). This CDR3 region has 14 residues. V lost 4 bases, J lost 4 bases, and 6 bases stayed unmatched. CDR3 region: CSAIKAGDYNEQFF. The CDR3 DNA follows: TGCAGTGCTATTAAAGCGGGGGATTACAATGAGCAGTTCTTC.

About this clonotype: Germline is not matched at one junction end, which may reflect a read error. Here the CDR3 reads CVSSSSIGGSIQLGHF. CDR3 in DNA: TGTGTCAGCAGCTCCAGTATTGGGGGTTCAATACAATTGGGGCATTTT. The genes are TRBV7-2 and TRBJ1-5, with D perhaps TRBD1 (5 bases). The CDR3 loop spans 16 amino acids. Germline CDR1 reads SGHTA; CDR2 reads FQGNSA. Using reference TRBV7-2 and TRBJ1-5 for the parts outside the CDR3, the full variable domain is GAGVSQSPSNKVTEKGKDVELRCDPISGHTALYWYRQSLGQGLEFLIYFQGNSAPDKSGLPSDRFSAERTGGSVSTLTIQRTQQEDSAVYLCVSSSSIGGSIQLGHFGDGTRLSIL.

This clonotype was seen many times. The CDR3, as DNA: TGTGCCAGCAGCCTTAAAATATCTTTTAGGGGCAATGAGCAGTTCTTC. It specifies CASSLKISFRGNEQFF. The chain has TRBV12-3 or TRBV12-4 and TRBJ2-1; the D gene is possibly TRBD1 (5 bases). Deletions cut 6 bases from V and 6 bases from J, with 21 bases between. This CDR3 has 16 residues.

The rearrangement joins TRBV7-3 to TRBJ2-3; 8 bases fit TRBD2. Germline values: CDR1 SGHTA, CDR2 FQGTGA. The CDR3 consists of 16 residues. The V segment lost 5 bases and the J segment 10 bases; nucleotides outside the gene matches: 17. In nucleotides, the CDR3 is TGTGCCAGCAGCCCGGGGGGGGCCCCTGGAATTGGTCCGCAGTATTTT. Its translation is CASSPGGAPGIGPQYF.

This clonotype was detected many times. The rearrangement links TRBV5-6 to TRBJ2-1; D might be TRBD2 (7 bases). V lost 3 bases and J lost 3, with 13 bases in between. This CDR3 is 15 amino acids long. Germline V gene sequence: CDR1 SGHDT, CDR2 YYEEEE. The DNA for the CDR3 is TGTGCCAGCAGCTCGCGGGGGCCCGTCTACAATGAGCAGTTCTTC. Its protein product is CASSSRGPVYNEQFF.

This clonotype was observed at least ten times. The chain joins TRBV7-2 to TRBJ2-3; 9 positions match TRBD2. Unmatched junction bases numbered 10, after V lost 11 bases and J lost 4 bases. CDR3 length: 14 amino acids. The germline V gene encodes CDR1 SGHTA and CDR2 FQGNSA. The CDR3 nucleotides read TGTGCCGAGGGGCGGCGGGGGGGCCCAGATACGCAGTATTTT. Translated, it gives CAEGRRGGPDTQYF.

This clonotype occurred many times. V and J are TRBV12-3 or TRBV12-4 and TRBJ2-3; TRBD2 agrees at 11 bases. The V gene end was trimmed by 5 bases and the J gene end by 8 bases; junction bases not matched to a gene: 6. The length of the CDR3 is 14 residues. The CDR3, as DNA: TGTGCCAGCAGTAGACTAGCGGGGTTAGTTACGCAGTATTTT. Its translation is CASSRLAGLVTQYF.